The 2 T cell receptor beta chains presented below share a single source sample, sequenced in a study of OX40 agonist ivuxolimab in advanced cancers. Libraries were made using the immunoSEQ multiplex PCR assay. TCRdb stores this immuneACCESS table with in-frame sequences only. Part of the clones is absent; in the studies checked, under half of the shortfall reflects unresolved V genes, and no reason is known for the rest. This sample has around 100,000 clones in its table, and nearly 90% of those were observed once. The ten most abundant clones make up roughly 0.16% of the sample. Sequencing used CD4+ or CD8+ T cells sorted from blood, obtained in a trial of the OX40 agonist ivuxolimab. The receptors derive from an adult with an advanced solid tumor such as melanoma, head and neck, liver or kidney cancer.

The J gene is TRBJ1-2, the V gene TRBV28, with a weak D call TRBD1 (6 bases). Trimming took 5 bases from V and 7 from J, leaving 14 bases between them. Germline V gives CDR1 MDHEN, CDR2 SYDVKM. The CDR3 is 13 amino acids. CDR3 residues: CASSTQGLSGYTF. The CDR3 coding sequence is TGTGCCAGCAGTACACAGGGTCTAAGTGGCTACACCTTC.

The chain couples TRBV5-4 to TRBJ2-7, with 11 bases fitting TRBD2. The CDR3 extends over 15 amino acids. From germline, CDR1 is SGHNT and CDR2 YYREEE (reference sequence). Losses at the gene ends were 4 bases for V and 5 bases for J; bases not matched to a gene: 8. The CDR3 coding sequence is TGTGCCAGCAGCGCTACTAGCGGGGGTAGGGACGAGCAGTACTTC. Translated, it gives CASSATSGGRDEQYF.